A selection of T cell receptor beta chains follows, all from one sample in a study of blood T cells in healthy people across ages. MiXCR, run by TCRdb on the 5' RACE reads, gives a single entry per CDR3 protein. This table holds more than 1 million distinct CDR3 sequences, 40% to 45% found once. Sample: blood. The receptors derive from a woman aged 55-70 years in good health. CDR3s include the opening cysteine and the closing phenylalanine or tryptophan. A D gene is named only where the DNA matches it firmly. Rows give clone size only sometimes, using once, few, many, or a class for an expanded clone.

size: .; V: TRBV20-1; D: TRBD2; J: TRBJ2-5; CDR3: CSARDLWEGPQETQYF; DNA: TGCAGTGCTAGAGATTTGTGGGAGGGGCCACAAGAGACCCAGTACTTC
size: .; V: TRBV10-2; D: .; J: TRBJ2-1; CDR3: CASSDRGDEQFF; DNA: TGCGCCAGCAGTGATCGGGGCGATGAGCAGTTCTTC
size: few; V: TRBV2; D: .; J: TRBJ1-5; CDR3: CASNGQLNQPQHF; DNA: TGTGCCAGCAACGGACAGCTCAATCAGCCCCAGCATTTT
size: many; V: TRBV29-1; D: .; J: TRBJ2-3; CDR3: CSFDQSTDTQYF; DNA: TGCAGCTTCGACCAATCTACAGATACGCAGTATTTT
size: .; V: TRBV7-9; D: .; J: TRBJ2-4; CDR3: CASSLEAGKNIQYF; DNA: TGTGCCAGCAGCTTAGAGGCGGGCAAAAACATTCAGTACTTC
size: few; V: TRBV9; D: .; J: TRBJ2-1; CDR3: CASSVLPEGLRNEQFF; DNA: TGTGCCAGCAGCGTCCTCCCAGAGGGGCTTAGGAATGAGCAGTTCTTC
size: .; V: TRBV28; D: TRBD1; J: TRBJ1-6; CDR3: CASRYGTGLNSPLHF; DNA: TGTGCCAGCCGTTACGGGACAGGACTTAATTCACCCCTCCACTTT
size: .; V: TRBV10-3; D: TRBD1; J: TRBJ2-5; CDR3: CAISEPKRQGETQYF; DNA: TGTGCCATCAGTGAGCCCAAACGACAGGGAGAGACCCAGTACTTC
size: .; V: TRBV29-1; D: .; J: TRBJ2-1; CDR3: CSVEDGGSRYNEQFF; DNA: TGCAGCGTTGAAGATGGTGGGAGTAGGTACAATGAGCAGTTCTTC
size: .; V: TRBV24-1; D: .; J: TRBJ2-1; CDR3: CATSDPLAVQHNEQFF; DNA: TGTGCCACCAGTGATCCCTTAGCGGTCCAACACAATGAGCAGTTCTTC
size: many; V: TRBV11-1; D: .; J: TRBJ1-5; CDR3: CASSAGRGQPQHF; DNA: TGTGCCAGCAGCGCAGGGCGGGGACAGCCCCAGCATTTT
size: few; V: TRBV20-1; D: TRBD2; J: TRBJ2-7; CDR3: CSARGTDGRSAYEQYF; DNA: TGCAGTGCTAGGGGGACGGACGGGAGGTCCGCCTACGAGCAGTACTTC
size: .; V: TRBV2; D: .; J: TRBJ1-2; CDR3: CASSSQGKANYGYTF; DNA: TGTGCCAGCAGCTCACAGGGAAAAGCTAACTATGGCTACACCTTC
size: few; V: TRBV28; D: TRBD2; J: TRBJ2-2; CDR3: CASRTSVSGELFF; DNA: TGTGCCAGCAGGACTAGCGTCTCCGGGGAGCTGTTTTTT
size: .; V: TRBV20-1; D: .; J: TRBJ2-7; CDR3: CSAPRTDSYEQYF; DNA: TGCAGTGCTCCACGGACGGACTCCTACGAGCAGTACTTC
size: few; V: TRBV6-6; D: .; J: TRBJ2-7; CDR3: CASSYSDDGDEQYF; DNA: TGTGCCAGCAGTTACTCGGACGATGGAGACGAGCAGTACTTC
size: .; V: TRBV9; D: TRBD1; J: TRBJ1-1; CDR3: CASSVAGGQIHEAFF; DNA: TGTGCCAGCAGCGTAGCTGGGGGACAGATCCATGAAGCTTTCTTT
size: .; V: TRBV7-9; D: .; J: TRBJ2-7; CDR3: CASSPVGTPYEQYF; DNA: TGTGCCAGCAGCCCAGTCGGCACCCCCTACGAGCAGTACTTC
size: .; V: TRBV6-5; D: .; J: TRBJ1-6; CDR3: CASSPGPKNSPLHF; DNA: TGTGCCAGCAGCCCGGGGCCGAAAAATTCACCCCTCCACTTT
size: few; V: TRBV4-2; D: .; J: TRBJ2-5; CDR3: CASSLRLGTSETQYF; DNA: TGTGCCAGCAGCCTGAGATTGGGCACGTCGGAGACCCAGTACTTC
size: few; V: TRBV29-1; D: .; J: TRBJ1-2; CDR3: CSVEDSPYGYTF; DNA: TGCAGCGTTGAGGACAGTCCCTATGGCTACACCTTC
size: .; V: TRBV7-3; D: TRBD2; J: TRBJ2-4; CDR3: CASSLTGGGSVGNIQYF; DNA: TGTGCCAGCAGCTTAACCGGCGGGGGTTCCGTCGGGAACATTCAGTACTTC
size: .; V: TRBV6-6; D: .; J: TRBJ2-7; CDR3: CASRYSTTAREQYF; DNA: TGTGCCAGCAGATACTCGACGACTGCCCGGGAGCAGTACTTC
size: .; V: TRBV6-1; D: .; J: TRBJ1-1; CDR3: CASSGTLLTEAFF; DNA: TGTGCCAGCAGCGGGACACTTTTGACTGAAGCTTTCTTT
size: .; V: TRBV9; D: .; J: TRBJ2-1; CDR3: CASSVNPSLAYNEQFF; DNA: TGTGCCAGCAGCGTAAACCCCAGCCTAGCCTACAATGAGCAGTTCTTC
size: few; V: TRBV20-1; D: .; J: TRBJ2-3; CDR3: CSAPMAGWGTDTQYF; DNA: TGCAGTGCTCCGATGGCTGGATGGGGCACAGATACGCAGTATTTT
size: few; V: TRBV20-1; D: .; J: TRBJ2-5; CDR3: CSARGMTGKETQYF; DNA: TGCAGTGCTAGAGGGATGACTGGGAAAGAGACCCAGTACTTC
size: few; V: TRBV4-1; D: TRBD1; J: TRBJ1-2; CDR3: CASSQGPVQGEDYGYTF; DNA: TGCGCCAGCAGCCAAGGGCCAGTACAGGGGGAAGACTATGGCTACACCTTC
size: few; V: TRBV14; D: .; J: TRBJ2-1; CDR3: CASSQLPSKQSYNEQFF; DNA: TGTGCCAGCAGCCAACTCCCTTCTAAACAATCCTACAATGAGCAGTTCTTC
size: .; V: TRBV9; D: .; J: TRBJ1-1; CDR3: CASSVGSDSEAFF; DNA: TGTGCCAGCAGCGTAGGGTCGGACAGTGAAGCTTTCTTT
size: few; V: TRBV7-9; D: .; J: TRBJ2-1; CDR3: CASARDNEQFF; DNA: TGTGCCAGCGCTAGGGACAATGAGCAGTTCTTC
size: .; V: TRBV2; D: TRBD2; J: TRBJ2-1; CDR3: CASSETGLADEQFF; DNA: TGTGCCAGCAGTGAAACGGGACTAGCAGATGAGCAGTTCTTC
size: .; V: TRBV4-2; D: TRBD1; J: TRBJ1-5; CDR3: CASSRPGGDQPQHF; DNA: TGTGCCAGCAGCCGACCAGGGGGGGATCAGCCCCAGCATTTT
size: many; V: TRBV27; D: TRBD1; J: TRBJ1-5; CDR3: CASSTGGNQPQHF; DNA: TGTGCCAGCAGTACAGGGGGCAATCAGCCCCAGCATTTT
size: once; V: TRBV27; D: TRBD1; J: TRBJ2-5; CDR3: CASSLLTGTGVTETQYF; DNA: TGTGCCAGCAGTTTATTAACCGGGACAGGGGTAACGGAGACCCAGTACTTC
size: .; V: TRBV5-5; D: TRBD1; J: TRBJ2-3; CDR3: CASSVGTGGTLFTDTQYF; DNA: TGTGCCAGCAGCGTGGGGACAGGGGGCACCCTTTTCACAGATACGCAGTATTTT
size: .; V: TRBV6-5; D: TRBD2; J: TRBJ2-1; CDR3: CASSLGGRKVGFRQFF; DNA: TGTGCCAGCAGTTTGGGCGGGAGGAAAGTCGGGTTTCGGCAGTTCTTC
size: few; V: TRBV9; D: TRBD2; J: TRBJ2-1; CDR3: CASSVVGGSLNEQFF; DNA: TGTGCCAGCAGCGTAGTGGGGGGGAGCTTGAATGAGCAGTTCTTC
size: .; V: TRBV4-2; D: TRBD1; J: TRBJ1-6; CDR3: CASSTPGQSNSPLHF; DNA: TGTGCCAGCAGCACCCCGGGACAGAGCAATTCACCCCTCCACTTT
size: .; V: TRBV5-1; D: TRBD2; J: TRBJ2-7; CDR3: CASSKNSGRAYEQYF; DNA: TGCGCCAGCAGTAAAAACAGCGGGAGGGCCTACGAGCAGTACTTC
size: few; V: TRBV28; D: TRBD1; J: TRBJ1-5; CDR3: CASSRDRENQPQHF; DNA: TGTGCCAGCAGCCGTGACAGGGAGAATCAGCCCCAGCATTTT
size: .; V: TRBV6-5; D: .; J: TRBJ1-2; CDR3: CASRPNPGGAEGYTF; DNA: TGTGCCAGCAGGCCAAACCCGGGGGGCGCGGAAGGCTACACCTTC
size: few; V: TRBV11-2; D: .; J: TRBJ2-3; CDR3: CASSFRLAVSTDTQYF; DNA: TGTGCCAGCAGCTTCCGGCTAGCCGTTAGCACAGATACGCAGTATTTT
size: .; V: TRBV5-1; D: TRBD2; J: TRBJ2-5; CDR3: CASSWGVAGGGNEQYF; DNA: TGCGCCAGCAGCTGGGGAGTAGCGGGAGGAGGTAATGAGCAGTACTTC
size: .; V: TRBV20-1; D: .; J: TRBJ1-5; CDR3: CSAREGIDSQPQHF; DNA: TGCAGTGCTAGAGAAGGGATAGACAGCCAGCCCCAGCATTTT